This T cell receptor beta chain is from a study of T cell responses to AZD1222 COVID-19 vaccine. The germline CDR1 and CDR2 sequences are MNHEY and SMNVEV (reference sequence). V was clipped by 4 bases and J by 2 bases, with 14 bases between them. This CDR3 has 16 amino acids. TCRdb's table, derived via immunoSEQ multiplex PCR, lists solely in-frame clones and lacks some. The sample holds about 100,000 clones, 70% to 90% seen once. The chain carries TRBV27 and TRBJ2-2; D call uncertain. This receptor was taken from an adult in good health. The source material was peripheral blood, sampled on day 0 of AZD1222 vaccination. The CDR3 loop is CASSSLGGVNTGELFF. In DNA form, the CDR3 reads TGTGCCAGCAGTTCGCTCGGCGGAGTTAACACCGGGGAGCTGTTTTTT.